This TCR beta chain came from a study of shared clonotypes between healthy human individuals. Findings of the study overall: Clonotype sharing among donors was thought likely to change with sequencing depth. Compared with clonotypes that all four donors shared, non-shared clonotypes had lower generation probabilities.

Healthy HIV-negative adults with no recent acute infections or vaccinations were recruited as donors. A CD45RA+ naive subset and a CD45RA-negative memory subset were split from CD4+ cells. Repertoires were generated with immunoSEQ multiplex PCR, while TCRdb's copy carries only in-frame clones and drops some. The sample gives under 1,100,000 clones, around 82% of which show up once; roughly 0.62% is in the top ten. Many counts were recorded for this clone. Its antigen is not known. The identical CDR3 is also encoded by other nucleotide sequences in the sample. V was clipped by 4 bases and J by 4 bases, with 2 bases between them. CDR1 SNHLY and CDR2 FYNNEI come from the germline V gene. There are 11 residues in the CDR3.

The rearrangement joins TRBV2 to TRBJ2-1; D is ambiguous. The sequenced material came from memory CD4+ T cells from PBMCs. Subset in this sample: CD45RA-negative fraction. The source is a man younger than 30 in good health. Some clones in this sample may be carry-over from other donors' samples. CDR3 loop: CASSAYNEQFF. The CDR3 DNA sequence: TGTGCCAGCAGTGCATACAATGAGCAGTTCTTC.